Presented here are 19 T cell receptor beta chains from one specimen sequenced in a study of blood T cell repertoires in COVID-19. Clones were sequenced by immunoSEQ multiplex PCR, and TCRdb holds only the in-frame ones, with some missing. This sample carries 40,000 to 55,000 clones, approximately 84% of them seen once, and the ten largest clones take roughly 4.4%. Sequencing input: peripheral blood. These receptors originate from a man aged 50-60 years with active COVID-19.

The rearrangement joins TRBV5-1 to TRBJ2-7; 12 nucleotides align to TRBD2. CDR1 and CDR2 (germline): SGHRS, YFSETQ. The junction had 6 bases not matched to a gene; V was cut back by 6 bases and J by 2 bases. CDR3 length: 15 amino acids. CDR3 DNA: TGCGCCAGCAACGGAGGACTAGCGGGGACCTACGAGCAGTACTTC. Translated, it gives CASNGGLAGTYEQYF.

The chain joins TRBV2 to TRBJ1-2; the match to TRBD1 covers 11 bases. This CDR3 spans 15 amino acids. V shed 7 bases and J 10 bases; nucleotides not matched to a gene: 14. Germline-derived CDR1 and CDR2 are SNHLY and FYNNEI. The CDR3 region has the DNA TGTGCCAGCATGGGGAGGACAGGGGGCTATCAGGCCTACACCTTC. Protein product: CASMGRTGGYQAYTF.

This clone was found a few times. V usage is TRBV2 and J usage is TRBJ1-6, with TRBD1 matching 8 bases. The V gene's germline CDR1 is SNHLY and CDR2 FYNNEI. The length of the CDR3 is 14 residues. Trimming removed 7 bases from V and 9 bases from J; junction bases left unmatched: 8. CDR3 bases: TGTGCCAGCAATACCGGGACAGGAGTTTCACCCCTCCACTTT. Translated: CASNTGTGVSPLHF.

The gene calls are TRBV19 and TRBJ1-4; 10 positions agree with TRBD1. The germline gives CDR1 LNHDA, CDR2 SQIVND (reference sequence). The CDR3 loop spans 17 amino acids. V was clipped by 7 bases and J by 0 bases; unmatched bases: 8. The CDR3, as DNA: TGTGCCAGTAATTCCCGGGACAGGGGTTCAACTAATGAAAAACTGTTTTTT. Translating it yields CASNSRDRGSTNEKLFF.

The chain links TRBV5-1 to TRBJ2-3; D perhaps matches TRBD2 (5 bases). The CDR3 is 16 residues long. CDR1 is SGHRS and CDR2 is YFSETQ in the germline V gene. Trimming took 0 bases from V and 2 from J, leaving 13 bases between them. The CDR3 nucleotides are TGCGCCAGCAGCTTGGGTCGCGGGCGGGTCACAGATACGCAGTATTTT. This translates into CASSLGRGRVTDTQYF.

The chain carries TRBV7-9 and TRBJ2-7; 8 bases map to TRBD2. V shed 6 bases and J 4 bases; nucleotides not matched to a gene: 11. Germline V gene lookup returns CDR1 SEHNR and CDR2 FQNEAQ (reference sequence). The CDR3 has 15 amino acids. CDR3 nucleotide sequence: TGTGCCAGCAGGCCATCGAGCGGGGGTCCATACGAGCAGTACTTC. Translation: CASRPSSGGPYEQYF.

The V gene is TRBV5-1, the J gene TRBJ1-4, with D possibly matching TRBD1 (6 bases). The V end lost 2 bases, the J end lost 2 bases, and 13 bases lay between the germline ends. The CDR3 contains 16 residues. Germline V CDR1 and CDR2: SGHRS, YFSETQ. The chain's CDR3 is CASSFAGVPTNEKLFF. CDR3 DNA sequence: TGCGCCAGCAGCTTTGCAGGGGTACCGACTAATGAAAAACTGTTTTTT.

The V and J genes are TRBV4-1 and TRBJ2-3; D perhaps matches TRBD1 (5 bases). This CDR3 region has 16 residues. V was clipped by 0 bases and J by 5 bases, with 15 bases between them. Germline values: CDR1 MGHRA, CDR2 YSYEKL. The CDR3 region is CASSQDSWGKGDTQYF. DNA for the CDR3: TGCGCCAGCAGCCAAGATTCTTGGGGCAAGGGAGATACGCAGTATTTT.

The chain is built from TRBV18 and TRBJ1-1; possibly TRBD1 for D (5 bases). Per germline, CDR1 KGHSH and CDR2 LQKENI. The V and J ends lost 3 bases and 2 bases respectively, with 13 bases between them. This CDR3 region has 15 residues. CDR3 nucleotide sequence: TGTGCCAGCTCACCCTTGGAGGGGTCCAACACTGAAGCTTTCTTT. Residues: CASSPLEGSNTEAFF.

This chain uses TRBV5-1 with TRBJ2-3, with 10 bases matching TRBD1. The V segment lost 1 base and the J segment 6 bases; nucleotides outside the gene matches: 8. The germline CDR1 and CDR2 sequences are SGHRS and YFSETQ. The CDR3 runs to 16 residues. The CDR3 spells CASSLLVGQGSDTQYF. DNA for the CDR3: TGCGCCAGCAGCTTGTTGGTGGGACAGGGGAGTGATACGCAGTATTTT.

This clone has just a few counts. The V gene is TRBV20-1, the J gene TRBJ2-6; the D is unclear. This CDR3 is built from 14 residues. V was shortened by 3 bases and J by 0 bases, with 6 bases between the two germline ends. From germline, CDR1 is DFQATT and CDR2 SNEGSKA (reference sequence). The CDR3 region has the DNA TGCAGTGCTAGTGAGAGCTCTGGGGCCAACGTCCTGACTTTC. Its protein product is CSASESSGANVLTF.

The rearrangement joins TRBV11-2 to TRBJ1-4; 10 nucleotides match TRBD1. This CDR3 comprises 16 residues. J was trimmed by 6 bases and V by 2 bases; bases with no gene match: 6. Germline values: CDR1 SGHAT, CDR2 FQNNGV. The CDR3 protein is CASSLPGTGDYEKLFF. The CDR3 nucleotides are TGTGCCAGCAGCTTACCCGGGACAGGGGATTATGAAAAACTGTTTTTT.

This clone was detected only once. J is TRBJ2-3 and V is TRBV18; 8 bases match TRBD1. Germline CDR1 KGHSH, CDR2 LQKENI. Losses at the gene ends were 1 base for V and 3 bases for J; bases not matched to a gene: 6. CDR3 size: 16 residues. The CDR3: CASSPLGQGMTDTQYF. CDR3 DNA sequence: TGTGCCAGCTCACCACTAGGACAGGGAATGACAGATACGCAGTATTTT.

CDR3 DNA sequence: TGTGCCAGTAGACCTAGCGGGGGCTCCTACGAGCAGTACTTC. This translates into CASRPSGGSYEQYF. The gene calls are TRBV19 and TRBJ2-7, with 10 bases that match TRBD2. This CDR3 comprises 14 residues. Germline CDR1 reads LNHDA; CDR2 reads SQIVND (reference sequence). Unmatched junction bases numbered 2, after V lost 6 bases and J lost 0 bases.

A few counts support this clone. The rearrangement joins TRBV28 to TRBJ2-5; 10 nucleotides agree with TRBD1. V was clipped by 3 bases and J by 1 base; unmatched bases: 2. From germline, CDR1 is MDHEN and CDR2 SYDVKM. The CDR3 is 15 amino acids. The CDR3 DNA reads as TGTGCCAGCAGTTTGGGGACAGGGGCCCAAGAGACCCAGTACTTC. Amino acids: CASSLGTGAQETQYF.

V gene TRBV4-3 combines with J gene TRBJ1-2; TRBD1 matches 12 bases. The CDR3 is 15 amino acids. Per germline, CDR1 LGHNA and CDR2 YSLEER. The V and J ends lost 4 bases and 8 bases, in that order; junction bases with no gene match: 8. The CDR3 DNA reads TGCGCCAGCAGCCGCATGGGACAGGGGGCGGGAGGCTACACCTTC. Translation: CASSRMGQGAGGYTF.

The V and J genes are TRBV27 and TRBJ2-1, with TRBD1 matching over 9 bases. Germline lookup yields CDR1 MNHEY and CDR2 SMNVEV (reference sequence). The CDR3 is made up of 15 amino acids. With V trimmed by 4 bases and J by 8 bases, 9 bases remained unmatched. CDR3 nucleotide sequence: TGTGCCAGCAGTTGGCCCGGGACAGGGCTCTATGAGCAGTTCTTC. It encodes CASSWPGTGLYEQFF.

The V gene is TRBV9, the J gene TRBJ2-7, with 7 bases fitting TRBD1. Germline V gene lookup returns CDR1 SGDLS and CDR2 YYNGEE. V trimming: 3 bases; J trimming: 3 bases; junction bases outside the gene matches: 9. This CDR3 spans 15 amino acids. The chain's CDR3 is CASSATGTDDYEQYF. CDR3 bases: TGTGCCAGCAGCGCAACAGGGACAGACGACTACGAGCAGTACTTC.

The CDR3 DNA follows: TGTGCCAGCCGGCAGGGTCGGCAGGGAGGAAGAGAGACCCAGTACTTC. Amino acid sequence: CASRQGRQGGRETQYF. The rearrangement links TRBV7-2 to TRBJ2-5; perhaps TRBD2 as D (6 bases). Trimming took off 8 bases at V and 4 bases at J, with 23 bases between the two ends. CDR3 size: 16 residues. Germline V gene sequence: CDR1 SGHTA, CDR2 FQGNSA.